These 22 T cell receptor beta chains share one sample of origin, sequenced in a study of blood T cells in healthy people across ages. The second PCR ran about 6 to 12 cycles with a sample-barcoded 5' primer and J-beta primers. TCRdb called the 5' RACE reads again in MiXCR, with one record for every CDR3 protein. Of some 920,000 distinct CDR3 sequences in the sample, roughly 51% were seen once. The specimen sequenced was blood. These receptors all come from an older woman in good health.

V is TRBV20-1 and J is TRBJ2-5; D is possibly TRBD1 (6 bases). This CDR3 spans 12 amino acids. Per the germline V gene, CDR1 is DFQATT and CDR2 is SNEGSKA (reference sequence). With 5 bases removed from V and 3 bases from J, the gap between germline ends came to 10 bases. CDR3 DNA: TGCAGTGCTCCTCAGGGGAAAGAGACCCAGTACTTC. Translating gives CSAPQGKETQYF.

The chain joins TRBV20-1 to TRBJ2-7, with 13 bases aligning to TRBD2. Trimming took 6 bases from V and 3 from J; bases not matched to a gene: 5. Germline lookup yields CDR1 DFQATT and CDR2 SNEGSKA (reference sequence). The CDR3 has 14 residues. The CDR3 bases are TGCAGTGCACCGACTAGCGGGAGGCTCTACGAGCAGTACTTC. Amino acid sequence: CSAPTSGRLYEQYF.

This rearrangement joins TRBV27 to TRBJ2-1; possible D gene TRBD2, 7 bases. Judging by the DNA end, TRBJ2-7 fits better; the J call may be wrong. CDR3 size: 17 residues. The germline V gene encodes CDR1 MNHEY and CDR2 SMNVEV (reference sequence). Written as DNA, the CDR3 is TGTGCCAGCAGCTCCCGGGGGGCGGGGACCTCCTACAATGAGCAGTACTTC. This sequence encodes CASSSRGAGTSYNEQYF.

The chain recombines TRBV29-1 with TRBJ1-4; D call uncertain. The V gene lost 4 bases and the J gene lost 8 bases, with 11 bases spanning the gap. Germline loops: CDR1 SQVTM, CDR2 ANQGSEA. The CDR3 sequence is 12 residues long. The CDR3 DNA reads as TGCAGCGTTGGGGAACTGGGCGAAAAACTGTTTTTT. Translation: CSVGELGEKLFF.

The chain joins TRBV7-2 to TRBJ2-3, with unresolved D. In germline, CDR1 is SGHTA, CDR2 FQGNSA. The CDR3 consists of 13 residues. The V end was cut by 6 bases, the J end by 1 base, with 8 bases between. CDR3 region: CASRPSGTDTQYF. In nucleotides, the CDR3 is TGTGCCAGCAGGCCGTCAGGCACAGATACGCAGTATTTT. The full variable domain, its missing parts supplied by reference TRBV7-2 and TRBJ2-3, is GAGVSQSPSNKVTEKGKDVELRCDPISGHTALYWYRQSLGQGLEFLIYFQGNSAPDKSGLPSDRFSAERTGGSVSTLTIQRTQQEDSAVYLCASRPSGTDTQYFGPGTRLTVL.

Here the CDR3 reads CASSQTRANEQFF. The CDR3 DNA reads as TGTGCCAGCAGCCAGACCAGGGCCAATGAGCAGTTCTTC. The chain employs TRBV3-1 and TRBJ2-1, with a weak D call TRBD1 (5 bases). The length of the CDR3 is 13 residues. In germline, CDR1 is LGHDT, CDR2 YNNKEL (reference sequence). Trimming removed 3 bases at V and 6 bases at J, with 9 bases between.

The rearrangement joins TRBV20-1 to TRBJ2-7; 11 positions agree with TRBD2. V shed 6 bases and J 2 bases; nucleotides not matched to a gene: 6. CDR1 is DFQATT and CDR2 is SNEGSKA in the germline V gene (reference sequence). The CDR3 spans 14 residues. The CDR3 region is CSAQTSGETYEQYF. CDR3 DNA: TGCAGTGCGCAGACTAGCGGGGAGACCTACGAGCAGTACTTC.

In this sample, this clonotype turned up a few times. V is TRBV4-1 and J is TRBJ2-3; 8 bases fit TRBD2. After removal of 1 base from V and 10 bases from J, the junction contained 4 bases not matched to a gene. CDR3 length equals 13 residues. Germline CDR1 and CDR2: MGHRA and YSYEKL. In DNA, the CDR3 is TGCGCCAGCAGCCAAGCGGGGGGGGGTGCGCAGTATTTT. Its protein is CASSQAGGGAQYF.

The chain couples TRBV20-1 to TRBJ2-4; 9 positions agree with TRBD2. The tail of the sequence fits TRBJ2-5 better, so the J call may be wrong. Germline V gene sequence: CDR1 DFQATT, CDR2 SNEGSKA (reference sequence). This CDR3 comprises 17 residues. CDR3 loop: CSARDLSLAGSRETQYF. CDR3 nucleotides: TGCAGTGCTAGAGATCTGTCCCTAGCGGGATCCCGGGAGACCCAGTACTTC.

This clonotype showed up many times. The CDR3 sequence: CSVEEGNIQYF. In nucleotides, the CDR3 is TGCAGCGTTGAAGAGGGGAACATTCAGTACTTC. The chain recombines TRBV29-1 with TRBJ2-4, with unresolved D. The CDR3 loop spans 11 amino acids. CDR1 SQVTM and CDR2 ANQGSEA come from the germline V gene. V lost 0 bases and J 7 bases, leaving 4 bases between the germline ends.

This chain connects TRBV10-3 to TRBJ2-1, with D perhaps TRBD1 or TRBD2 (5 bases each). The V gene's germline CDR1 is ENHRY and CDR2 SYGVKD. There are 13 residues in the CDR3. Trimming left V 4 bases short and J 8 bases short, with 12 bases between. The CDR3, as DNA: TGTGCCATCAGTGGGATCGGGGCTGATGAGCAGTTCTTC. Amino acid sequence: CAISGIGADEQFF.

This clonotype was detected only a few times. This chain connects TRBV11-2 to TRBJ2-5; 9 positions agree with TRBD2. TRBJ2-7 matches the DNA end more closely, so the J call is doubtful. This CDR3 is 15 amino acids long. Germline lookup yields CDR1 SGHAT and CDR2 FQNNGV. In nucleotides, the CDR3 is TGTGCCAGCACGCCATCCTTGGCGGGAGGGAGCGAGCAGTACTTC. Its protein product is CASTPSLAGGSEQYF.

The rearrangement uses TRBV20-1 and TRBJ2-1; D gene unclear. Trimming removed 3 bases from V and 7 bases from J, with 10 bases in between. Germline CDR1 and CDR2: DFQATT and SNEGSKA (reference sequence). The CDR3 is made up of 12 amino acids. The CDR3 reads CSASPNLNEQFF. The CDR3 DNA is TGCAGTGCTAGTCCCAACCTTAATGAGCAGTTCTTC.

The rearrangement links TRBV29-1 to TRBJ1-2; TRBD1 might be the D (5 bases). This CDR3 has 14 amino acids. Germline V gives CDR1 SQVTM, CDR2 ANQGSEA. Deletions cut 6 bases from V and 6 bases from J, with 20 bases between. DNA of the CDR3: TGCAGCGTCCAGACAGTGGGGTCGTCCAATGGCTACACCTTC. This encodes CSVQTVGSSNGYTF. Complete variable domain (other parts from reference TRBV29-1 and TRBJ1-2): SAVISQKPSRDICQRGTSLTIQCQVDSQVTMMFWYRQQPGQSLTLIATANQGSEATYESGFVIDKFPISRPNLTFSTLTVSNMSPEDSSIYLCSVQTVGSSNGYTFGSGTRLTVV.

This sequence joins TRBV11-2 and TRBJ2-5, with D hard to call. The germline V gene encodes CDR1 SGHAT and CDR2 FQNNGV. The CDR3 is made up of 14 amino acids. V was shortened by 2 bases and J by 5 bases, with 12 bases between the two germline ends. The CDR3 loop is CASSLRAGRETQYF. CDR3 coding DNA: TGTGCCAGCAGCTTACGCGCCGGACGGGAGACCCAGTACTTC. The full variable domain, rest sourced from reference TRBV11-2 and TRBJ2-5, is EAGVAQSPRYKIIEKRQSVAFWCNPISGHATLYWYQQILGQGPKLLIQFQNNGVVDDSQLPKDRFSAERLKGVDSTLKIQPAKLEDSAVYLCASSLRAGRETQYFGPGTRLLVL.

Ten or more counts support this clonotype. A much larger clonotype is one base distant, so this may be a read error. The CDR3 is CSVGLRTGYNEQFF. CDR3 bases: TGCAGCGTTGGGCTGCGGACAGGTTACAATGAGCAGTTCTTC. This rearrangement joins TRBV29-1 to TRBJ2-1; 7 nucleotides agree with TRBD1. Trimming took 4 bases from V and 4 from J; bases not matched to a gene: 7. The CDR3 is 14 amino acids. Germline lookup yields CDR1 SQVTM and CDR2 ANQGSEA.

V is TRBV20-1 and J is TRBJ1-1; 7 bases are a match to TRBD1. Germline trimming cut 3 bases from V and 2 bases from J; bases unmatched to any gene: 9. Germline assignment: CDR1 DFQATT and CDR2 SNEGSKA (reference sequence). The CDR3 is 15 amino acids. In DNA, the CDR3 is TGCAGTGCTAGGGGGGGGACAGCACTTAACACTGAAGCTTTCTTT. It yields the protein CSARGGTALNTEAFF.

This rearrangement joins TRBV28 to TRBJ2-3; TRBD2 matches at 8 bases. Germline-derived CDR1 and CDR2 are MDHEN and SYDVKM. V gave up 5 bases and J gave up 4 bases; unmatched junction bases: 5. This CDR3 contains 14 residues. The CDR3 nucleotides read TGTGCCAGCAGTGAGACTAGCGAATCAGATACGCAGTATTTT. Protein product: CASSETSESDTQYF.

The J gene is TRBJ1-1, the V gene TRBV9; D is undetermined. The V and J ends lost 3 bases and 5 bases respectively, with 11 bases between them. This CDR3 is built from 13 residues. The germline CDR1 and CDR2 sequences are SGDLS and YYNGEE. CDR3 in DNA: TGTGCCAGCAGCGGACGGATTGGAACTGAAGCTTTCTTT. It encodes CASSGRIGTEAFF.

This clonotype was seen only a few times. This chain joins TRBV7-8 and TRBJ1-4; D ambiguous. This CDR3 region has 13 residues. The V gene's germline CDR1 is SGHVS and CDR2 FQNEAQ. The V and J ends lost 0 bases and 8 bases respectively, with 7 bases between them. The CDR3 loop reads CASSLAENEKLFF. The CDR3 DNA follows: TGTGCCAGCAGCTTAGCGGAAAACGAAAAACTGTTTTTT.

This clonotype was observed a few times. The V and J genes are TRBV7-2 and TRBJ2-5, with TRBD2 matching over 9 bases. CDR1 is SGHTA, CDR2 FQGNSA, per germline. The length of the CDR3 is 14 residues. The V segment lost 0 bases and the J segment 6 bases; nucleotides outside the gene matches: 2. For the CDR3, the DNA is TGTGCCAGCAGCTTAGCGGCTAGCGGGAAGACCCAGTACTTC. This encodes CASSLAASGKTQYF.

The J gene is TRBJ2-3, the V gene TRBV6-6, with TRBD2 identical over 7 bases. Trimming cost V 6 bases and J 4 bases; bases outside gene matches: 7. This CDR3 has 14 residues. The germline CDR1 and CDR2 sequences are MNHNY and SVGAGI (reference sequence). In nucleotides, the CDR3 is TGTGCCAGCAGAGTCGCGGGGGACGCAGATACGCAGTATTTT. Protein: CASRVAGDADTQYF.